These T cell receptor beta chains were read from a single sample in a study of lymphopenia after photon versus proton radiotherapy. The assay was immunoSEQ multiplex PCR, and TCRdb's table has in-frame clones only and misses some. The repertoire has more than 45,000 clones, less than 85% of them found once; the top ten carry roughly 2.1%. The sequencing used peripheral blood, collected from a patient treated with proton-based radiotherapy. All receptors derive from a man aged 60 to 69 with pancreatic cancer. Each CDR3 is given with its conserved first and last residue. Each record gives: clone size, V gene, D gene, J gene, CDR3 DNA, CDR3 protein. A D gene is named only where the DNA matches it firmly. Only part of the rows carry a size: once, few, many, or a class if the clone is expanded.

.	TRBV19	.	TRBJ1-5	TGTGCCAGTTCCTTAAATGAGGGTAACCCTTTCAATCAGCCCCAGCATTTT	CASSLNEGNPFNQPQHF
.	TRBV28	TRBD2	TRBJ2-1	TGTGCCAGCAGCCGACCCCTAGCGGGAGGCAATGAGCAGTTCTTC	CASSRPLAGGNEQFF
.	TRBV10-3	.	TRBJ2-7	TGTGCCATCAGACTGGGGCCTACCTCCTACGAGCAGTACTTC	CAIRLGPTSYEQYF
.	TRBV11-2	.	TRBJ2-3	TGTGCCAGCGAGGGACTCACAGATACGCAGTATTTT	CASEGLTDTQYF
.	TRBV5-1	.	TRBJ2-1	TGCGCCAGCAGCTTGCAACAGAATAACAATGAGCAGTTCTTC	CASSLQQNNNEQFF
.	TRBV5-4	.	TRBJ2-1	TGTGCCAGCAGCACGGACAAGCCTTACAATGAGCAGTTCTTC	CASSTDKPYNEQFF
.	TRBV5-1	.	TRBJ2-1	TGCGCCAGCGCCCGGGAAGGCGGGACCTACAATGAGCAGTTCTTC	CASAREGGTYNEQFF
.	TRBV14	.	TRBJ1-2	TGTGCCAGCAGCCGAGCGGTTGTGTGGAGAAACTATGGCTACACCTTC	CASSRAVVWRNYGYTF
.	TRBV27	.	TRBJ2-7	TGTGCCAGCAGTTTATCGATAACGGGGTCCGAGCAGTACTTC	CASSLSITGSEQYF
.	TRBV10-3	.	TRBJ2-6	TGTGCCATCAGTGAGTCAGGGGCTGGGGCCAACGTCCTGACTTTC	CAISESGAGANVLTF
.	TRBV5-5	TRBD1	TRBJ2-1	TGTGCCAGCAGCCCCCAGACAGGGAACAATGAGCAGTTCTTC	CASSPQTGNNEQFF
few	TRBV6-5	TRBD1	TRBJ1-1	TGTGCCAGCAGAGACAGGGCTTCGTATACTGAAGCTTTCTTT	CASRDRASYTEAFF
.	TRBV19	TRBD1	TRBJ2-4	TGTGCCAGTAGTCCATCCTCAACAAGGACAGGGGGAACCAGGAACATTCAGTACTTC	CASSPSSTRTGGTRNIQYF
.	TRBV7-6	TRBD2	TRBJ2-1	TGTGCCAGCAGCTTACAACCTCCGGCGCGGGGGAGCTCCTACAATGAGCAGTTCTTC	CASSLQPPARGSSYNEQFF
.	TRBV7-2	.	TRBJ1-5	TGTGCCAGCAGCTTATTAGCTGGGCAGCCCCAGCATTTT	CASSLLAGQPQHF
.	TRBV5-1	TRBD1	TRBJ2-2	TGCGCCAGCAGCACCACAGGGGGCCTTAAGAGCGGGGAGCTGTTTTTT	CASSTTGGLKSGELFF
.	TRBV28	.	TRBJ1-2	TGTGCCAGCAGTTTGGCCATCGGCGGACGTAACTATGGCTACACCTTC	CASSLAIGGRNYGYTF
.	TRBV28	.	TRBJ1-6	TGTGCCAGCAGTTTCCCCTACAGGGAATCACCCCTCCACTTT	CASSFPYRESPLHF
.	TRBV11-2	.	TRBJ1-1	TGTGCCAGCAGCTTAGATCTCGGCCGTGAAGCTTTCTTT	CASSLDLGREAFF
once	TRBV9	.	TRBJ2-3	TGTGCCAGCAGCGTAGGAGCACAGACTGACACAGATACGCAGTATTTT	CASSVGAQTDTDTQYF